This is a list of T cell receptor beta chains from one sample in a study of blood T cell repertoires in COVID-19. The protocol was immunoSEQ multiplex PCR, while the TCRdb copy is restricted to in-frame clones and leaves out a portion. Of about 160,000 clones in the sample, around 87% are singletons; the top ten hold about 0.6%. The sample was peripheral blood. The receptor set was obtained from a man aged 55 to 70 with COVID-19, enrolled during active disease. Both conserved end residues are part of each CDR3. A D gene is named only where the DNA matches it firmly. The size of a clone is reported for some rows only, either as once, few or many, or as a class for expanded clones.

D: NA
length: 11
V: TRBV2
size: NA
J: TRBJ2-1
DNA: TGTGCCAGCCGGGGTTACAATGAGCAGTTCTTC
CDR3: CASRGYNEQFF

D: TRBD1
length: 17
V: TRBV28
size: NA
J: TRBJ2-6
DNA: TGTGCCAGCAGTCCAACCTACAGGGGCAATGGGGCCAACGTCCTGACTTTC
CDR3: CASSPTYRGNGANVLTF

D: NA
length: 16
V: TRBV27
size: NA
J: TRBJ2-1
DNA: TGTGCCAGCAGTACCCCGGGCCAGGGGTCCTACAATGAGCAGTTCTTC
CDR3: CASSTPGQGSYNEQFF

D: NA
length: 18
V: TRBV25-1
size: NA
J: TRBJ1-2
DNA: TGTGCCAGCAGTGTAGAGCCCCGGCCAGCCCTAGCTAACTATGGCTACACCTTC
CDR3: CASSVEPRPALANYGYTF

D: TRBD1
length: 18
V: TRBV7-8
size: NA
J: TRBJ1-5
DNA: TGTGCCAGCAGCACAGACAGGGGCTCTGGATCTCGCAATCAGCCCCAGCATTTT
CDR3: CASSTDRGSGSRNQPQHF

D: TRBD1
length: 14
V: TRBV20-1
size: NA
J: TRBJ1-5
DNA: TGCAGTGCGAGTACAGGGGCCTGGGATCAGCCCCAGCATTTT
CDR3: CSASTGAWDQPQHF

D: TRBD1
length: 13
V: TRBV7-8
size: NA
J: TRBJ1-1
DNA: TGTGCCAGCAGCTGGGACAGAAACACTGAAGCTTTCTTT
CDR3: CASSWDRNTEAFF

D: NA
length: 17
V: TRBV6-2/TRBV6-3
size: NA
J: TRBJ2-7
DNA: TGTGCCAGCAGTTATACTCGGGGGTCCCCGGCAGCCTACGAGCAGTACTTC
CDR3: CASSYTRGSPAAYEQYF

D: TRBD1
length: 14
V: TRBV7-9
size: NA
J: TRBJ2-7
DNA: TGTGCCAGCAGCCCAGGGACAGCTACCTACGAGCAGTACTTC
CDR3: CASSPGTATYEQYF

D: NA
length: 11
V: TRBV7-3
size: NA
J: TRBJ2-1
DNA: TGTGCCAGCAGCGACAGGAATGAGCAGTTCTTC
CDR3: CASSDRNEQFF

D: TRBD2
length: 19
V: TRBV15
size: NA
J: TRBJ2-1
DNA: TGTGCCACCAGCAGAGATCCGAGGTTAGCGGGCGCTACCTACAATGAGCAGTTCTTC
CDR3: CATSRDPRLAGATYNEQFF

D: TRBD1
length: 16
V: TRBV11-1
size: once
J: TRBJ1-2
DNA: TGTGCCAGCAGCTTCTCCGGACAGGCGTACGGGGATGGCTACACCTTC
CDR3: CASSFSGQAYGDGYTF

D: NA
length: 14
V: TRBV19
size: NA
J: TRBJ1-1
DNA: TGTGCCAGTAGTAAAGGACACCTGAACACTGAAGCTTTCTTT
CDR3: CASSKGHLNTEAFF

D: TRBD2
length: 17
V: TRBV2
size: NA
J: TRBJ2-1
DNA: TGTGCCAGCAGTGAAGACTGGCGGACTAGCATCTACAATGAGCAGTTCTTC
CDR3: CASSEDWRTSIYNEQFF

D: NA
length: 14
V: TRBV6-5
size: NA
J: TRBJ2-7
DNA: TGTGCCAGCAGTTACAACCAGGATACCTACGAGCAGTACTTC
CDR3: CASSYNQDTYEQYF

D: TRBD2
length: 17
V: TRBV5-1
size: NA
J: TRBJ2-1
DNA: TGCGCCAGCAGCTCTTATAGGAATAGCGGGACCTACAATGAGCAGTTCTTC
CDR3: CASSSYRNSGTYNEQFF

D: NA
length: 15
V: TRBV25-1
size: NA
J: TRBJ1-4
DNA: TGTGCCAGCAGACCCTCAGGTGGCACTAATGAAAAACTGTTTTTT
CDR3: CASRPSGGTNEKLFF

D: TRBD2
length: 17
V: TRBV7-6
size: NA
J: TRBJ2-1
DNA: TGTGCCAGCAGCCCGGTCACCATAGCGGGAGGTTACAATGAGCAGTTCTTC
CDR3: CASSPVTIAGGYNEQFF

D: NA
length: 14
V: TRBV7-6
size: NA
J: TRBJ1-4
DNA: TGTGCCAGCAGCTTGGGGGGGCTCGGTGAAAAACTGTTTTTT
CDR3: CASSLGGLGEKLFF

D: TRBD2
length: 14
V: TRBV6-4
size: NA
J: TRBJ2-1
DNA: TGTGCCAGCAGTTCTAGCGGGGAAACCCATGAGCAGTTCTTC
CDR3: CASSSSGETHEQFF

D: NA
length: 11
V: TRBV28
size: NA
J: TRBJ1-2
DNA: TGTGCCAGCAGTTTTATATATGGCTACACCTTC
CDR3: CASSFIYGYTF

D: TRBD1
length: 13
V: TRBV3-1/TRBV3-2
size: NA
J: TRBJ1-1
DNA: TGTGCCAGCAGCGACAGGGTGAACACTGAAGCTTTCTTT
CDR3: CASSDRVNTEAFF

D: TRBD1
length: 15
V: TRBV6-5
size: NA
J: TRBJ2-7
DNA: TGTGCCAGCAGTTATTCCGGGACAGGGGTGTGGGAGCAGTACTTC
CDR3: CASSYSGTGVWEQYF

D: NA
length: 15
V: TRBV5-6
size: NA
J: TRBJ1-2
DNA: TGTGCCAGCAGCTTGCCCGCCCGGGCGGGCTATGGCTACACCTTC
CDR3: CASSLPARAGYGYTF

D: TRBD2
length: 16
V: TRBV14
size: NA
J: TRBJ2-3
DNA: TGTGCCAGCAGCCAAGATGCGGGGGGGCCTTTAGATACGCAGTATTTT
CDR3: CASSQDAGGPLDTQYF

D: NA
length: 13
V: TRBV9
size: NA
J: TRBJ2-2
DNA: TGTGCCAGCAGCGCGTTAAACACCGGGGAGCTGTTTTTT
CDR3: CASSALNTGELFF

D: NA
length: 13
V: TRBV19
size: NA
J: TRBJ1-5
DNA: TGTGCCACCCGAGGGGGGGAGTATCAGCCCCAGCATTTT
CDR3: CATRGGEYQPQHF

D: NA
length: 15
V: TRBV14
size: NA
J: TRBJ1-6
DNA: TGTGCCAGCAGCCAAGATTACCGGGGTAATTCACCCCTCCACTTT
CDR3: CASSQDYRGNSPLHF

D: TRBD2
length: 16
V: TRBV9
size: NA
J: TRBJ2-7
DNA: TGTGCCAGCAGCGTAGGGGCTAGCGGGAGGCCGACCGAGCAGTACTTC
CDR3: CASSVGASGRPTEQYF

D: NA
length: 13
V: TRBV6-1
size: NA
J: TRBJ1-1
DNA: TGTGCCAGCAGTACGACACCGAACACTGAAGCTTTCTTT
CDR3: CASSTTPNTEAFF

D: TRBD1
length: 15
V: TRBV4-1
size: NA
J: TRBJ2-3
DNA: TGCGCCAGCAGCCTCCAAGGGGGCGGCACAGATACGCAGTATTTT
CDR3: CASSLQGGGTDTQYF

D: TRBD1
length: 14
V: TRBV5-4
size: NA
J: TRBJ2-1
DNA: TGTGCCAGCAGCTGGGGAGAACAGGGGAATGAGCAGTTCTTC
CDR3: CASSWGEQGNEQFF

D: NA
length: 11
V: TRBV29-1
size: NA
J: TRBJ1-1
DNA: TGCAGCGTTGTAACAGGCACTGAAGCTTTCTTT
CDR3: CSVVTGTEAFF

D: NA
length: 14
V: TRBV24-1
size: NA
J: TRBJ1-5
DNA: TGTGCCACCAGTGATTCCACAGGGTTTCAGCCCCAGCATTTT
CDR3: CATSDSTGFQPQHF

D: NA
length: 15
V: TRBV24-1
size: NA
J: TRBJ2-1
DNA: TGTGCCACCAGACCGGGGGAGACGAAACACAATGAGCAGTTCTTC
CDR3: CATRPGETKHNEQFF

D: NA
length: 19
V: TRBV28
size: once
J: TRBJ1-6
DNA: TGTGCCAGCAGCACCGGCGGGCGGAAGAAGTACTCCTATAATTCACCCCTCCACTTT
CDR3: CASSTGGRKKYSYNSPLHF

D: NA
length: 20
V: TRBV7-8
size: NA
J: TRBJ1-3
DNA: TGTGCCAGCAGCTTAGCTCGAGGCCAGCCGGCTGACCTAGAGGGAAACACCATATATTTT
CDR3: CASSLARGQPADLEGNTIYF

D: TRBD1
length: 15
V: TRBV5-1
size: NA
J: TRBJ1-4
DNA: TGCGCCAGCAGAGCAGACAGGGAGAGGGATGAAAAACTGTTTTTT
CDR3: CASRADRERDEKLFF

D: NA
length: 16
V: TRBV5-5
size: NA
J: TRBJ1-1
DNA: TGTGCCAGCAGCTTGGTCCAGGTACGTTTGAACACTGAAGCTTTCTTT
CDR3: CASSLVQVRLNTEAFF

D: TRBD1
length: 14
V: TRBV3-1/TRBV3-2
size: NA
J: TRBJ1-2
DNA: TGTGCCAGCAGCCAAGATGCAGGGGGGTATGGCTACACCTTC
CDR3: CASSQDAGGYGYTF

D: TRBD1
length: 16
V: TRBV14
size: NA
J: TRBJ2-5
DNA: TGTGCCAGCAGCCCTGGACAGGGGAGGGCCCAAGAGACCCAGTACTTC
CDR3: CASSPGQGRAQETQYF